The 5 T cell receptor beta chains in this list originate from one sample, sequenced in a study of T cell repertoires in cytomegalovirus infection. TCRdb re-derived calls from the reads in MiXCR, one entry per CDR3 protein. The table includes approximately 630,000 distinct CDR3 sequences, 20% to 25% detected once. The sequenced sample consisted of CD8+ T cells from PBMCs. The source is a human donor in good health (CMV status not recorded). Some clones in this sample may be carry-over from other donors' samples.

The chain joins TRBV20-1 to TRBJ2-3; 10 bases agree with TRBD2. The trim removed 3 bases at V and 2 bases at J, leaving 5 bases unmatched. The CDR3 has 15 residues. CDR1 DFQATT and CDR2 SNEGSKA come from the germline V gene (reference sequence). CDR3 region: CSASPGTSATDTQYF. The CDR3 region has the DNA TGCAGTGCTAGCCCAGGGACTAGCGCCACAGATACGCAGTATTTT.

This clonotype was counted once. This chain uses TRBV6-1 with TRBJ2-7; D uncertain. CDR3 length equals 12 residues. Germline-derived CDR1 and CDR2 are MNHNS and SASEGT. The V end lost 2 bases, the J end lost 10 bases, and 12 bases lay between the germline ends. The CDR3 coding sequence is TGTGCCAGCAGTGAATACGTTGGGCCCCAGTACGTC. It is translated as CASSEYVGPQYV.

This clonotype appeared many times. The chain joins TRBV7-2 to TRBJ2-1, with TRBD2 matching 11 bases. This CDR3 has 15 amino acids. From germline, CDR1 is SGHTA and CDR2 FQGNSA. V lost 2 bases and J lost 8; bases outside the gene matches: 5. The CDR3 protein is CASSLRTSGSDEQFF. CDR3 bases: TGTGCCAGCAGCTTACGTACTAGCGGGAGTGATGAGCAGTTCTTC.

This clonotype has more than one count but fewer than ten. The gene calls are TRBV6-2 or TRBV6-3 and TRBJ2-1, with 13 bases lining up with TRBD2. Trimming took 6 bases from V and 7 from J; bases not matched to a gene: 12. The CDR3 sequence is 17 residues long. Germline-derived CDR1 and CDR2 are MNHEY and SVGEGT. The CDR3 sequence: CASSYSQGLAGFNEQFF. The CDR3 DNA reads as TGTGCCAGCAGCTATTCCCAGGGACTAGCGGGGTTTAATGAGCAGTTCTTC.

The DNA of the CDR3 is TGTGCCAGCAGCTTTGGATGGAACACCGGGGAGCTGTTTTTT. This translates into CASSFGWNTGELFF. The chain is built from TRBV5-6 and TRBJ2-2; no clear D gene. The CDR3 runs to 14 residues. From germline, CDR1 is SGHDT and CDR2 YYEEEE. V gave up 2 bases and J gave up 1 base, with 6 bases separating them.